The entry below gives a single T cell receptor beta chain sequence along with its context. No antigen is known for it. One base away there is no much larger clone; base qualities are not given. CDR1 and CDR2 are read off the germline V gene (reference sequence) as LGHDT and YNNKEL. Counted from cysteine to phenylalanine, this CDR3 has 16 amino acids. The CDR3 DNA has 48 bases and is translated from base 1. Germline trimming amounts to 8 bases on V and 2 bases on J, with 14 as the count of junction bases outside the gene matches. These data originate in a study of blood T cell repertoires in COVID-19 (TCRdb year 2020). For the study in its entirety: Samples covering the acute and convalescent phases of COVID-19 were provided by collaborators in the United States, Italy and Spain. The material from the prospective study consisted of cDNA or gDNA derived from T cells, B-cell-depleted T cells, or PBMCs. Deeply sampled blood TCRbeta repertoires from subjects exposed to, actively infected with, or recovered from COVID-19 were included in the dataset. The repertoires were made available in a free public database intended to serve as a resource for research on the immune response to SARS-CoV-2. Samples were obtained from the ongoing ImmuneRACE study (first 160 participants) and from 1,000 to 1,500 subjects provided by 6 global collaborators. Sample metadata almost always included a de-identified subject ID, COVID-19 status, age in years and sex. Where HLA class I and class II types were available, the types were taken from metadata supplied by the sample provider, not from assay-based typing.

TCRbeta CDR3 regions were amplified from genomic DNA by means of the immunoSEQ Assay, a bias-controlled multiplex PCR. Concerning the study's data processing: The number of nucleated cells in each sample was estimated from the amplification of reference gene primers within the assay. To quantify the absolute abundance of each unique TCRbeta CDR3 rearrangement, sequence reads were collapsed and filtered. For each sample, productive Simpson clonality was calculated by taking the square root of Simpson's diversity index across productive rearrangements. Held by TCRdb, this immuneACCESS table contains in-frame sequences only and omits some clones. Under half of the omission traces to an unresolved V gene where checked; the cause of the rest is unknown. V and J calls and clone size are as listed in that table; D and trimming were resolved from the DNA. The sample records 150,000 to 200,000 clones, more than 70% of which are singletons. The ten largest clones add up to approximately 7% of the sample.

Each collaborating institution followed its own protocols to collect whole blood in K2EDTA tubes. For TCRbeta analysis, collaborator samples were shipped as frozen whole blood, as isolated PBMCs, or as DNA extracted from either sample type. The paper as a whole reports these results and caveats: The quantity of clinical and demographic metadata differed by source and by participant and was supplied without curation.

This TCR derives from a man aged 50 to 60 with active or convalescent COVID-19. Source material: peripheral blood. Recombination linked TRBV3-1 (or the pseudogene TRBV3-2) to TRBJ2-7; 8 middle bases align to TRBD1. The nucleotide sequence reads as follows: TGTGCCAGCCTGACAGGGGAAGGGGCTCCGACCTACGAGCAGTACTTC. This is translated as CASLTGEGAPTYEQYF.